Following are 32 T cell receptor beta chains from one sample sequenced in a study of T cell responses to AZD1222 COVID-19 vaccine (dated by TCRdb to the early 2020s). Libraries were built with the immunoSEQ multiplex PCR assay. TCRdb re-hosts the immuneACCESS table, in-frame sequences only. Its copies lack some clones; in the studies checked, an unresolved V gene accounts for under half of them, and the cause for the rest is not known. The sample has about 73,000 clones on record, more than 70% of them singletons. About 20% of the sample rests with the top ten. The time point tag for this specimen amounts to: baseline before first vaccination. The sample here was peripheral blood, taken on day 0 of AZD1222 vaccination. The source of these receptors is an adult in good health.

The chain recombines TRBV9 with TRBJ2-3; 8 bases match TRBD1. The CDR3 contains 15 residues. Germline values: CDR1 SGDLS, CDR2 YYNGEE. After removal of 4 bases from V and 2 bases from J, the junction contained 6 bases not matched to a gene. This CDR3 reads CASSTRTGNTDTQYF. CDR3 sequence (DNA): TGTGCCAGCAGCACCCGGACAGGGAACACAGATACGCAGTATTTT.

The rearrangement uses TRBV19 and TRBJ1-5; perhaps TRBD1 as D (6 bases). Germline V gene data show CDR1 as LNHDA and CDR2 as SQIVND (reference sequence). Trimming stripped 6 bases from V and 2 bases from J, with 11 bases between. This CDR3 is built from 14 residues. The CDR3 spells CASRHRVGNQPQHF. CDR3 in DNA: TGTGCCAGTAGGCACAGGGTCGGCAATCAGCCCCAGCATTTT.

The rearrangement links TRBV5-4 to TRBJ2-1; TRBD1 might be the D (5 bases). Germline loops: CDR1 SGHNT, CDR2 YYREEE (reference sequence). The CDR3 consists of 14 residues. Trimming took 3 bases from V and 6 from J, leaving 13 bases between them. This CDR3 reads CASSSGSLLNEQFF. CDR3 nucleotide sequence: TGTGCCAGCAGCTCAGGGTCCCTTCTCAATGAGCAGTTCTTC.

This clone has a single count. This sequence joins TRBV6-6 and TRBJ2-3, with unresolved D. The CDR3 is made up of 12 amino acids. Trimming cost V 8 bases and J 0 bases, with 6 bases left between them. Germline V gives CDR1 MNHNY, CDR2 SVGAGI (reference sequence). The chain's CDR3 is CASSFSTDTQYF. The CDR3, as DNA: TGTGCCAGCTCCTTTAGCACAGATACGCAGTATTTT.

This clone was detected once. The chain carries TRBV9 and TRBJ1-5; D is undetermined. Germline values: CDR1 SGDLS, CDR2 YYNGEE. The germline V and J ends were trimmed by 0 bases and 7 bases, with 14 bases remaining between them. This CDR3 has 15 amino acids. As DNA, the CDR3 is TGTGCCAGCAGCGTAGACGGCCAGGATAGCCAGCCCCAGCATTTT. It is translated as CASSVDGQDSQPQHF. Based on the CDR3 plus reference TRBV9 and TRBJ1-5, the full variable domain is DSGVTQTPKHLITATGQRVTLRCSPRSGDLSVYWYQQSLDQGLQFLIQYYNGEERAKGNILERFSAQQFPDLHSELNLSSLELGDSALYFCASSVDGQDSQPQHFGDGTRLSIL.

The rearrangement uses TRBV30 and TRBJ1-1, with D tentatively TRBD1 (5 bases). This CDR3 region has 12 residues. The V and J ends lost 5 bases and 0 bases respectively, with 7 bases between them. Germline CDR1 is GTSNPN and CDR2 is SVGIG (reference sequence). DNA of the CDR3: TGTGCCTGGGACAGAATGAACACTGAAGCTTTCTTT. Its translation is CAWDRMNTEAFF.

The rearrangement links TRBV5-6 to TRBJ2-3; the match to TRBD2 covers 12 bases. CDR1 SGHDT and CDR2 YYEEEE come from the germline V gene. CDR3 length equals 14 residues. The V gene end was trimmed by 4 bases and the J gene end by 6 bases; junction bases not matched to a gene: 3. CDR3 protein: CASSGLAGRDTQYF. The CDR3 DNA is TGTGCCAGCAGCGGACTAGCGGGAAGGGATACGCAGTATTTT.

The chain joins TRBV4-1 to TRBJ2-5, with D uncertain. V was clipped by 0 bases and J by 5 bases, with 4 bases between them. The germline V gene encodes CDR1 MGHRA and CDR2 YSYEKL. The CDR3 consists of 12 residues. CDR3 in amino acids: CASSQDFETQYF. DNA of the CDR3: TGCGCCAGCAGCCAAGATTTCGAGACCCAGTACTTC.

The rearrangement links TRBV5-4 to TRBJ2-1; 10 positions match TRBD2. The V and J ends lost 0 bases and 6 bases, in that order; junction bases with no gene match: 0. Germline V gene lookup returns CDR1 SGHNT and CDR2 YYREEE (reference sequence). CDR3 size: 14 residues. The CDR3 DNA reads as TGTGCCAGCAGCTTGGTAGCGGGAGGCAATGAGCAGTTCTTC. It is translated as CASSLVAGGNEQFF.

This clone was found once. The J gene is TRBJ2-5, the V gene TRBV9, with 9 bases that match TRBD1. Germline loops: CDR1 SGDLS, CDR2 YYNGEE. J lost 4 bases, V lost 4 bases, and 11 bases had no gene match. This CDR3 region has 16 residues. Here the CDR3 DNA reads TGTGCCAGCAGCCCGAGCCGGACAGGGGTAGGAGAGACCCAGTACTTC. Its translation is CASSPSRTGVGETQYF.

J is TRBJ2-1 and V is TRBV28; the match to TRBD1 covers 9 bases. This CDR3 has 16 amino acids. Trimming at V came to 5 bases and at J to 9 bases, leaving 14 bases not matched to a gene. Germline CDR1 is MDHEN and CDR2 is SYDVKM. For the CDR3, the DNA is TGTGCCAGCAGTCACCGAGGGACAGGGTCGGTGGGTGAGCAGTTCTTC. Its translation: CASSHRGTGSVGEQFF.

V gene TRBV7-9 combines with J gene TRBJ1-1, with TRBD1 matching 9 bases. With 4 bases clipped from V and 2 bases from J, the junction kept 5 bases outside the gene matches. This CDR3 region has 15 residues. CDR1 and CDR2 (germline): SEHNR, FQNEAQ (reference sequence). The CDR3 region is CASSWGQGFNTEAFF. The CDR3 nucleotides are TGTGCCAGCAGCTGGGGACAGGGATTCAACACTGAAGCTTTCTTT.

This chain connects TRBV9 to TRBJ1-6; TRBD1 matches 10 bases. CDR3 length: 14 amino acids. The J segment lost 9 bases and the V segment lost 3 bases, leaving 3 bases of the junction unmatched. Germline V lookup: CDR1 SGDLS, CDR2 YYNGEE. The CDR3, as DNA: TGTGCCAGCAGCGCGACAGGGGGCACTTCACCCCTCCACTTT. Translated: CASSATGGTSPLHF.

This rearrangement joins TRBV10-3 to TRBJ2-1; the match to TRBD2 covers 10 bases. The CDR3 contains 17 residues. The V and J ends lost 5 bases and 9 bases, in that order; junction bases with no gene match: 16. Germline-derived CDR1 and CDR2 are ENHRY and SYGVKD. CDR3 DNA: TGTGCCATCAGTACAAGCGGGGGGGCTCGGGCGTTCTTTGAGCAGTTCTTC. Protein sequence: CAISTSGGARAFFEQFF.

Here the CDR3 DNA reads TGTGCCAGCAGCCCCGAGGGACAGAACACTGAAGCTTTCTTT. It is translated as CASSPEGQNTEAFF. This chain connects TRBV5-4 to TRBJ1-1, with D perhaps TRBD1 (6 bases). The V and J ends lost 4 bases and 1 base respectively, with 11 bases between them. The CDR3 is made up of 14 amino acids. CDR1 SGHNT and CDR2 YYREEE come from the germline V gene (reference sequence).

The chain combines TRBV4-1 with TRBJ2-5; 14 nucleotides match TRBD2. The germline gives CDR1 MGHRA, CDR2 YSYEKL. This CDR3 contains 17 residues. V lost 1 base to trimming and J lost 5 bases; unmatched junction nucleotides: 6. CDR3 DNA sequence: TGCGCCAGCAGCCAAGGGACTAGCGGGGGGACTGGGGAGACCCAGTACTTC. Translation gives CASSQGTSGGTGETQYF.

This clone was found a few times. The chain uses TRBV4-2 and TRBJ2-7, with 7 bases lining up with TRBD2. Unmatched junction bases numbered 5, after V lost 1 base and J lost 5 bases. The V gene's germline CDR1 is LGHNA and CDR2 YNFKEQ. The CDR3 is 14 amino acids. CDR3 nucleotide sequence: TGTGCCAGCAGCCAAGGGCGGGAGCCGGACGAGCAGTACTTC. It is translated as CASSQGREPDEQYF.

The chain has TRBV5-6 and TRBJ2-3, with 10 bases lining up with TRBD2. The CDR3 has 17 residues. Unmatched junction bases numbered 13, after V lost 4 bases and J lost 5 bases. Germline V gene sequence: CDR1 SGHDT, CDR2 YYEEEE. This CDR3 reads CASSIEVAGGRLDTQYF. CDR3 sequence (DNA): TGTGCCAGCAGCATTGAGGTAGCGGGGGGAAGGTTAGATACGCAGTATTTT.

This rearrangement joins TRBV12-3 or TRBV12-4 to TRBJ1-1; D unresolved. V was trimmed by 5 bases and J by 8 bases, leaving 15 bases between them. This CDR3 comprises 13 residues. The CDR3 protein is CASSPIRAGEAFF. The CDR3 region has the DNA TGTGCCAGCAGTCCGATAAGGGCCGGGGAAGCTTTCTTT.

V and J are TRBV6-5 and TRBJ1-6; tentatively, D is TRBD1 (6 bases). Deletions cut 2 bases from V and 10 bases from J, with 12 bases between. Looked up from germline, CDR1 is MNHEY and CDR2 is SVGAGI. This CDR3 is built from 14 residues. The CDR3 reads CASSYTGMDSPLHF. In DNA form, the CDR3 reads TGTGCCAGCAGTTACACAGGGATGGACTCACCCCTCCACTTT.

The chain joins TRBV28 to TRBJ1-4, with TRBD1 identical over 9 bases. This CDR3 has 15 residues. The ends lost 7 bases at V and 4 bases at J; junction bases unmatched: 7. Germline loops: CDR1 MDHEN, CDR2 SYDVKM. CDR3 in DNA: TGTGCCAGCACCCAAACGGGACAGGGTAATGAAAAACTGTTTTTT. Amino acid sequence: CASTQTGQGNEKLFF.

Here the CDR3 reads CASSPGGSSYNEQFF. In DNA, the CDR3 is TGTGCCAGCAGCCCTGGGGGGAGCTCCTACAATGAGCAGTTCTTC. The chain carries TRBV9 and TRBJ2-1; a weak D match, TRBD2 (6 bases). Trimming pared 4 bases from V and 0 bases from J, leaving 11 bases between. The CDR3 spans 15 residues. CDR1 SGDLS and CDR2 YYNGEE come from the germline V gene. Full variable domain (missing parts from reference TRBV9 and TRBJ2-1): DSGVTQTPKHLITATGQRVTLRCSPRSGDLSVYWYQQSLDQGLQFLIQYYNGEERAKGNILERFSAQQFPDLHSELNLSSLELGDSALYFCASSPGGSSYNEQFFGPGTRLTVL.

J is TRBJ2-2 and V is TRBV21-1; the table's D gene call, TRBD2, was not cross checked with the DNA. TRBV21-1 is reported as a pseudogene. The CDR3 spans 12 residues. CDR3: CASSVHREGLFF. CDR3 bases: TGTGCCAGCAGCGTTCACAGGGAGGGGCTGTTTTTT.

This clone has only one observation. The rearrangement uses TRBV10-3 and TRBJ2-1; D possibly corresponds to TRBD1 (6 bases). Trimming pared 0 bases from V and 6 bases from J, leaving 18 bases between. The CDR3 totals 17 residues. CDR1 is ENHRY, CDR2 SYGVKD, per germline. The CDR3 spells CAISESTPGTITNEQFF. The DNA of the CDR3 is TGTGCCATCAGTGAGTCAACCCCCGGGACAATCACCAATGAGCAGTTCTTC.

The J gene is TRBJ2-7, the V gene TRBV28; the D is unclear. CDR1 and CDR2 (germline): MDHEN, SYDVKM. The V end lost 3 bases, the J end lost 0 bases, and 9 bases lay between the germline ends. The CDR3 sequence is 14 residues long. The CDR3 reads CASSFGLNSYEQYF. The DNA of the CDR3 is TGTGCCAGCAGTTTCGGGTTGAACTCCTACGAGCAGTACTTC.

DNA for the CDR3: TGTGCCAGTAGTATTACAGGGGCGACAGTGAACACTGAAGCTTTCTTT. Encoded protein: CASSITGATVNTEAFF. The rearrangement links TRBV19 to TRBJ1-1; 7 positions agree with TRBD1. This CDR3 has 16 residues. Germline V gene lookup returns CDR1 LNHDA and CDR2 SQIVND (reference sequence). Losses at the gene ends were 3 bases for V and 0 bases for J; bases not matched to a gene: 7.

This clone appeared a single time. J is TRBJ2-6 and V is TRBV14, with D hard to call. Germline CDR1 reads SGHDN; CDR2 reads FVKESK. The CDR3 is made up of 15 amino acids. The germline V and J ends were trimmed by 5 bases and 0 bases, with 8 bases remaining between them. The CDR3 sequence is CASSSILSGANVLTF. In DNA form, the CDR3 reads TGTGCCAGCAGCTCAATCCTCTCTGGGGCCAACGTCCTGACTTTC.

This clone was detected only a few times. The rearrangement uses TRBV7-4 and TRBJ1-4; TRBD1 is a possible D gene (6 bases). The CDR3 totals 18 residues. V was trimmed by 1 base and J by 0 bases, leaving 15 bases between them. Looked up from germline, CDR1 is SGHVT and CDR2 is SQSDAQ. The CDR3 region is CASSLDAPTGPTNEKLFF. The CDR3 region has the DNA TGTGCCAGCAGCTTAGATGCCCCGACAGGCCCAACTAATGAAAAACTGTTTTTT.

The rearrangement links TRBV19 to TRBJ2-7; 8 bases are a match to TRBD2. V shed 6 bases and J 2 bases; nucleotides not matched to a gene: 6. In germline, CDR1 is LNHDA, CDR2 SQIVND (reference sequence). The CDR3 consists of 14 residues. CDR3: CASRIGGGAYEQYF. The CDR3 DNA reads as TGTGCCAGTAGAATCGGGGGGGGAGCCTACGAGCAGTACTTC. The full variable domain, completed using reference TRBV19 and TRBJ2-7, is DGGITQSPKYLFRKEGQNVTLSCEQNLNHDAMYWYRQDPGQGLRLIYYSQIVNDFQKGDIAEGYSVSREKKESFPLTVTSAQKNPTAFYLCASRIGGGAYEQYFGPGTRLTVT.

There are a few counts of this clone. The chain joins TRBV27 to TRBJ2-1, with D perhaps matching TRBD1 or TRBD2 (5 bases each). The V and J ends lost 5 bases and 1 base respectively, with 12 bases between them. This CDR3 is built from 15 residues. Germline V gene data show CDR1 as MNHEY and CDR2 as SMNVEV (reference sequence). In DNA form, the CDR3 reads TGTGCCAGCAGTACTCGGGACGGGTCCTACAATGAGCAGTTCTTC. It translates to CASSTRDGSYNEQFF.

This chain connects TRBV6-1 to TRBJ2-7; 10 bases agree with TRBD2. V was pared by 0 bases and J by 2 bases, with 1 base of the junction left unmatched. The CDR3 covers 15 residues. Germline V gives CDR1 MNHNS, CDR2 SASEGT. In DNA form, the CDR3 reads TGTGCCAGCAGTGAAGCAAGCGGGGGGGCCTACGAGCAGTACTTC. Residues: CASSEASGGAYEQYF.

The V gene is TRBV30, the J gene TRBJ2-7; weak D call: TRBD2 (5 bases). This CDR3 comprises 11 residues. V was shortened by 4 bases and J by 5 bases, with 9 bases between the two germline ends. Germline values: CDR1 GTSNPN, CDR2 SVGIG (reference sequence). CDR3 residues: CAWKRENEQYF. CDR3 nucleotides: TGTGCCTGGAAGAGGGAAAACGAGCAGTACTTC. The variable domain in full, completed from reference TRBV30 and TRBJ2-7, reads SQTIHQWPATLVQPVGSPLSLECTVEGTSNPNLYWYRQAAGRGLQLLFYSVGIGQISSEVPQNLSASRPQDRQFILSSKKLLLSDSGFYLCAWKRENEQYFGPGTRLTVT.